The present T cell receptor (beta chain) was sequenced within a study of cytomegalovirus exposure and HLA in healthy donors. Whole-study results and caveats: By HLA locus, TCR association rates varied in a later analysis, with DRB1 showing the most and HLA-C the fewest. Several V segments, TRBV6-2 and TRBV6-3 among them, could not be told apart and were dropped. The investigators catalogued 180 or so TCR beta chains as cytomegalovirus-associated. As a later analysis showed, several of the most significant clusters appeared to be linked to common viral pathogens.

The CDR3 length is 14 residues. Per the germline V gene, CDR1 is ENHRY and CDR2 is SYGVKD. Deletions cut 4 bases from V and 9 bases from J, with 16 bases between. PCR employed 60 Vbeta and 13 Jbeta primers. Method: immunoSEQ multiplex PCR; TCRdb's copy keeps in-frame clones and lacks some. The table has about 180,000 clones, under 85% seen once; the top ten hold 2.9%. This clone was detected a few times. The antigen is undetermined. This clonotype was obtained from a male donor in good health and CMV-seronegative. The chain has TRBV10-3 and TRBJ1-5; D might be TRBD1 (6 bases). Sequencing input: PBMCs. CDR3 loop: CAISGEQGEWPQHF. CDR3 DNA sequence: TGTGCCATCAGTGGTGAACAGGGAGAGTGGCCCCAGCATTTT.